This passage covers 24 T cell receptor beta chains from one sample sequenced in a study of blood T cell repertoires in COVID-19 (TCRdb year 2020). The protocol used for the library was the immunoSEQ multiplex PCR assay. TCRdb provides this immuneACCESS table in a form limited to in-frame rearrangements. Some clones are lacking; in checked studies, under half of them reflect an unresolved V gene, and why the rest are absent is not known. A total of 250,000 or so clones appear in this sample, about 89% of them only once. Of the sample, 1.2% falls within the top ten clones. The sequencing input was PBMCs or T cells enriched from blood (not recorded which). The receptors derive from a human donor in a cohort exposed to, infected with or recovered from COVID-19 (not recorded which). The donor label of this sample is uncertain.

V usage is TRBV29-1 and J usage is TRBJ2-7, with TRBD2 as a possible D gene (6 bases). V was pared by 4 bases and J by 5 bases, with 15 bases between. Germline CDR1 SQVTM, CDR2 ANQGSEA. The CDR3 is 13 amino acids. The CDR3 spells CSVVGQGGNEQYF. CDR3 coding DNA: TGCAGCGTTGTCGGCCAGGGAGGCAACGAGCAGTACTTC.

V usage is TRBV29-1 and J usage is TRBJ1-1, with TRBD1 as a possible D gene (6 bases). The germline V gene encodes CDR1 SQVTM and CDR2 ANQGSEA. The germline V and J ends were trimmed by 7 bases and 0 bases, with 9 bases remaining between them. The CDR3 is 12 residues long. CDR3 sequence (DNA): TGCAGCGCGCAGGGGATGAACACTGAAGCTTTCTTT. Amino acids: CSAQGMNTEAFF. The whole variable domain, remainder taken from reference TRBV29-1 and TRBJ1-1, is SAVISQKPSRDICQRGTSLTIQCQVDSQVTMMFWYRQQPGQSLTLIATANQGSEATYESGFVIDKFPISRPNLTFSTLTVSNMSPEDSSIYLCSAQGMNTEAFFGQGTRLTVV.

The chain couples TRBV18 to TRBJ1-5; D remains ambiguous. Trimming left V 6 bases short and J 7 bases short, with 10 bases between. Germline CDR1 and CDR2: KGHSH and LQKENI. This CDR3 spans 12 amino acids. CDR3 in amino acids: CASSQSQQPQHF. The CDR3 DNA sequence: TGTGCCAGCTCTCAATCGCAGCAGCCCCAGCATTTT.

This clone was observed a single time. The rearrangement links TRBV5-1 to TRBJ2-1; 10 bases map to TRBD1. Per germline, CDR1 SGHRS and CDR2 YFSETQ. V shed 0 bases, J shed 4 bases, and the junction held 1 base outside the gene matches. The CDR3 sequence is 15 residues long. This CDR3 is CASSLGTGGYNEQFF. The CDR3 region has the DNA TGCGCCAGCAGCTTGGGGACAGGGGGTTACAATGAGCAGTTCTTC.

The J gene is TRBJ1-2, the V gene TRBV15, with a weak D call TRBD1 (5 bases). The germline V gene has CDR1 LNHNV and CDR2 YYDKDF (reference sequence). This CDR3 contains 13 residues. Trimming left V 0 bases short and J 5 bases short, with 7 bases between. CDR3 amino acids: CATSRDGGYGYTF. The CDR3 DNA reads as TGTGCCACCAGCAGAGATGGGGGGTATGGCTACACCTTC.

The chain recombines TRBV7-9 with TRBJ2-7; tentatively, D is TRBD2 (6 bases). The germline CDR1 and CDR2 sequences are SEHNR and FQNEAQ (reference sequence). The CDR3 covers 14 residues. The V end lost 6 bases, the J end lost 3 bases, and 15 bases lay between the germline ends. The chain's CDR3 is CASRPGPEGYEQYF. The DNA for the CDR3 is TGTGCCAGCAGGCCAGGGCCGGAGGGCTACGAGCAGTACTTC.

V and J are TRBV19 and TRBJ2-2; TRBD1 agrees at 9 bases. Germline V gene lookup returns CDR1 LNHDA and CDR2 SQIVND (reference sequence). With V trimmed by 1 base and J by 12 bases, 6 bases remained unmatched. This CDR3 comprises 14 residues. CDR3 amino acids: CASSIAGQGGQLFF. The CDR3 region has the DNA TGTGCCAGTAGTATAGCGGGACAGGGAGGGCAGCTGTTTTTT.

The genes are TRBV14 and TRBJ1-1, with unresolved D. The CDR3 has 14 residues. Germline CDR1 reads SGHDN; CDR2 reads FVKESK. With 4 bases removed from V and 0 bases from J, the gap between germline ends came to 9 bases. The CDR3 reads CASSPAGLNTEAFF. In DNA, the CDR3 is TGTGCCAGCAGCCCCGCCGGGTTGAACACTGAAGCTTTCTTT.

The V call is TRBV27, the J call TRBJ1-1; TRBD1 aligns across 10 bases. CDR1 is MNHEY and CDR2 is SMNVEV in the germline V gene (reference sequence). CDR3 length: 14 amino acids. With 8 bases clipped from V and 3 bases from J, the junction kept 6 bases outside the gene matches. CDR3 loop: CASDLGQGDTEAFF. The CDR3 DNA reads TGTGCCAGCGACCTCGGACAGGGGGACACTGAAGCTTTCTTT.

This clone has just one count. V is TRBV2 and J is TRBJ1-2, with 8 bases matching TRBD1. The CDR3 has 15 residues. Germline loops: CDR1 SNHLY, CDR2 FYNNEI. After removal of 8 bases from V and 3 bases from J, the junction contained 11 bases not matched to a gene. CDR3 nucleotide sequence: TGTGCCAGCGTTGAGACAGGGGTTAGAGACTATGGCTACACCTTC. Its protein product is CASVETGVRDYGYTF.

This clone was found many times. The chain employs TRBV19 and TRBJ2-2; 12 nucleotides line up with TRBD1. The V and J ends lost 7 bases and 6 bases, in that order; junction bases with no gene match: 9. This CDR3 is built from 16 residues. The germline V gene has CDR1 LNHDA and CDR2 SQIVND (reference sequence). CDR3 residues: CASIGPGQGASGELFF. CDR3 DNA sequence: TGTGCCAGTATCGGCCCGGGACAGGGGGCATCCGGGGAGCTGTTTTTT.

The chain joins TRBV5-1 to TRBJ1-1; TRBD1 agrees at 9 bases. V was pared by 4 bases and J by 0 bases, with 4 bases of the junction left unmatched. Germline lookup yields CDR1 SGHRS and CDR2 YFSETQ. The CDR3 loop spans 15 amino acids. The CDR3 reads CASSPDRGLNTEAFF. The CDR3, as DNA: TGCGCCAGCAGCCCCGACAGGGGGTTGAACACTGAAGCTTTCTTT.

This chain links TRBV7-2 with TRBJ1-1; the D gene is possibly TRBD1 (5 bases). Germline V gene data show CDR1 as SGHTA and CDR2 as FQGNSA. V was clipped by 2 bases and J by 4 bases, with 8 bases between them. CDR3 size: 13 residues. The CDR3: CASSLTRATEAFF. The CDR3 region has the DNA TGTGCCAGCAGCTTAACCAGGGCCACTGAAGCTTTCTTT.

The genes are TRBV19 and TRBJ1-4, with 7 bases matching TRBD1. Unmatched junction bases numbered 7, after V lost 10 bases and J lost 5 bases. Germline V gene lookup returns CDR1 LNHDA and CDR2 SQIVND (reference sequence). The CDR3 spans 13 residues. This chain's CDR3 is CATNPGGNEKLFF. DNA of the CDR3: TGTGCCACCAATCCAGGGGGGAATGAAAAACTGTTTTTT.

The rearrangement joins TRBV13 to TRBJ1-2; 7 positions agree with TRBD1. The CDR3 totals 16 residues. The germline V gene has CDR1 PRHDT and CDR2 FYEKMQ (reference sequence). Unmatched junction bases numbered 5, after V lost 0 bases and J lost 1 base. The CDR3 coding sequence is TGTGCCAGCAGCTTAGGCGCACAGGGGCTTAACTATGGCTACACCTTC. This codes for CASSLGAQGLNYGYTF.

The CDR3 reads CASSLSLGTGSGNTIYF. CDR3 sequence (DNA): TGTGCCAGCAGCTTATCCCTCGGGACAGGCTCCGGAAACACCATATATTTT. The chain is built from TRBV7-2 and TRBJ1-3; 8 nucleotides align to TRBD1. This CDR3 spans 17 amino acids. Losses at the gene ends were 2 bases for V and 4 bases for J; bases not matched to a gene: 10. Germline CDR1 SGHTA, CDR2 FQGNSA.

This chain uses TRBV12-3 or TRBV12-4 with TRBJ1-1; TRBD1 might be the D (5 bases). CDR3 length: 11 amino acids. Trimming took 8 bases from V and 11 from J, leaving 15 bases between them. This CDR3 reads CASGQGPPAFF. The CDR3 nucleotides read TGTGCCAGCGGCCAGGGCCCTCCGGCTTTCTTT.

The chain links TRBV9 to TRBJ1-3; the D is unclear. Germline CDR1 is SGDLS and CDR2 is YYNGEE. The V end lost 1 base, the J end lost 0 bases, and 11 bases lay between the germline ends. The CDR3 has 16 residues. The CDR3 bases are TGTGCCAGCAGCGTAACTCAGGAAACCTCTGGAAACACCATATATTTT. This translates into CASSVTQETSGNTIYF.

The genes are TRBV5-1 and TRBJ2-3; D might be TRBD1 (7 bases). Germline loops: CDR1 SGHRS, CDR2 YFSETQ. CDR3 length equals 13 residues. The V and J ends lost 1 base and 5 bases respectively, with 8 bases between them. DNA of the CDR3: TGCGCCAGCAGCTTGCAGGGGGGAGATACGCAGTATTTT. Translated, it gives CASSLQGGDTQYF.

The chain recombines TRBV3-1 (or the pseudogene TRBV3-2) with TRBJ2-1; D might be TRBD2 (7 bases). The CDR3 contains 15 residues. Germline V CDR1 and CDR2: LGHDT, YNNKEL (reference sequence). V was trimmed by 3 bases and J by 4 bases, leaving 13 bases between them. In DNA form, the CDR3 reads TGTGCCAGCAGCCATTTACGGGGGGCGTACAATGAGCAGTTCTTC. This codes for CASSHLRGAYNEQFF.

The table lists this clone with a few counts. This chain's CDR3 is CASSLAFDQPQHF. The DNA for the CDR3 is TGTGCCAGCAGCTTAGCGTTCGATCAGCCCCAGCATTTT. The rearrangement links TRBV11-1 to TRBJ1-5; D is undetermined. The germline V gene encodes CDR1 SGHAT and CDR2 FQDESV (reference sequence). Trimming shortened V by 0 bases and J by 5 bases, and 5 bases separated the two germline ends. CDR3 length: 13 amino acids.

The J gene is TRBJ1-1, the V gene TRBV7-8; D gene ambiguous. The CDR3 is 13 residues long. V was clipped by 1 base and J by 4 bases, with 7 bases between them. Looked up from germline, CDR1 is SGHVS and CDR2 is FQNEAQ. As DNA, the CDR3 is TGTGCCAGCAGCTTAGTTGGAGTCACTGAAGCTTTCTTT. It specifies CASSLVGVTEAFF. Together with reference TRBV7-8 and TRBJ1-1, the CDR3 gives the full variable domain: GAGVSQSPRYKVAKRGQDVALRCDPISGHVSLFWYQQALGQGPEFLTYFQNEAQLDKSGLPSDRFFAERPEGSVSTLKIQRTQQEDSAVYLCASSLVGVTEAFFGQGTRLTVV.

The chain's CDR3 is CASSRWQIGRGRNTIYF. CDR3 nucleotide sequence: TGTGCCAGCAGTCGTTGGCAGATAGGGCGGGGGCGAAACACCATATATTTT. The chain recombines TRBV6-6 with TRBJ1-3; D is possibly TRBD1 (6 bases). Per germline, CDR1 MNHNY and CDR2 SVGAGI (reference sequence). CDR3 length: 17 residues. V dropped 5 bases and J dropped 5 bases, with 22 bases sitting between them.

The chain couples TRBV7-6 to TRBJ2-1, with 11 bases lining up with TRBD2. Germline CDR1 and CDR2: SGHVS and FNYEAQ. V lost 5 bases, J lost 8 bases, and 17 bases stayed unmatched. The CDR3 has 18 residues. CDR3 in amino acids: CASSSRPIAGGPGYEQFF. Written as DNA, the CDR3 is TGTGCCAGCAGCAGCCGACCGATAGCGGGGGGGCCTGGCTATGAGCAGTTCTTC. Combining the CDR3 with reference TRBV7-6 and TRBJ2-1 gives the whole variable domain GAGVSQSPRYKVTKRGQDVALRCDPISGHVSLYWYRQALGQGPEFLTYFNYEAQQDKSGLPNDRFSAERPEGSISTLTIQRTEQRDSAMYRCASSSRPIAGGPGYEQFFGPGTRLTVL.